This TCR beta chain was retrieved from a study of read filtering for tumor transcriptome and immune sequencing. General study findings and limits: Dropping single-read clonotypes raised IR-seq and RNA-seq shared-clonotype correlation. Compared with RNA-seq, IR-seq gave much higher clonotype depth and reliability.

Sampling of bone marrow took place during active disease in every patient. This clonotype was seen many times. Its target is unknown. Trimming took off 0 bases at V and 7 bases at J, with 12 bases between the two ends. This CDR3 has 15 amino acids. Germline CDR1 is ENHRY and CDR2 is SYGVKD. From 350 to 500 ng of RNA, a library with molecular barcoded alpha/delta and beta/gamma adaptors was made. Via MiXCR, TCRdb re-called the reads, giving one row per CDR3 protein. In the table there are around 48,000 distinct CDR3 sequences, about 19% of which are singletons. The chain uses TRBV10-3 and TRBJ2-2; D is undetermined. The specimen sequenced was a population of CD138-negative cells sorted from bone marrow. This sequence was found in a donor at least 40 years old with multiple myeloma. The CDR3 DNA reads as TGTGCCATCAGTGAGTCACATCGTTCGGGCGGGGAGCTGTTTTTT. Translating gives CAISESHRSGGELFF.